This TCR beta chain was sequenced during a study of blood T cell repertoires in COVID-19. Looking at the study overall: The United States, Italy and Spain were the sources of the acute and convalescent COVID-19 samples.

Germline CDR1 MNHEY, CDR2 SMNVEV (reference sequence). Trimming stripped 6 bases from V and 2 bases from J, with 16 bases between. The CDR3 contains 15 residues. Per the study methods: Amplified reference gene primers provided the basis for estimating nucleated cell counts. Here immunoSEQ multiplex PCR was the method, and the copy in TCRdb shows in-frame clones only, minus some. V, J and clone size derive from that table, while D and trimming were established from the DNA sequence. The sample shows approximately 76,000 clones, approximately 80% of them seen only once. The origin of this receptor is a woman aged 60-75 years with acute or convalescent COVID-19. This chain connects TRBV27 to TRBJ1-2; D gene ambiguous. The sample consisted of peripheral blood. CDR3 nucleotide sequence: TGTGCCAGCAGCCCAACCCCGACGGGGAACTATGGCTACACCTTC. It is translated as CASSPTPTGNYGYTF.